This TCR beta chain derives from a study of cytotoxic CD8 clonotypes in ibrutinib-treated CLL. Germline V gives CDR1 MRHNA, CDR2 SNTAGT. The CDR3 is made up of 18 amino acids. Trimming cost V 2 bases and J 3 bases; bases outside gene matches: 15. Clones were sequenced by immunoSEQ multiplex PCR, and TCRdb holds only the in-frame ones, with some missing. The repertoire holds about 70,000 clones, 90% seen once, with roughly 3% in the top ten. The specimen comprised PBMCs, sampled after 12 months of ibrutinib treatment. The V and J genes are TRBV6-4 and TRBJ1-2; 7 nucleotides align to TRBD1. The sequence was obtained from a human donor with chronic lymphocytic leukemia. CDR3 sequence (DNA): TGTGCCAGCAGTGACACCCTACAAACACAGGGGATTTACTATGGCTACACCTTC. It is translated as CASSDTLQTQGIYYGYTF.